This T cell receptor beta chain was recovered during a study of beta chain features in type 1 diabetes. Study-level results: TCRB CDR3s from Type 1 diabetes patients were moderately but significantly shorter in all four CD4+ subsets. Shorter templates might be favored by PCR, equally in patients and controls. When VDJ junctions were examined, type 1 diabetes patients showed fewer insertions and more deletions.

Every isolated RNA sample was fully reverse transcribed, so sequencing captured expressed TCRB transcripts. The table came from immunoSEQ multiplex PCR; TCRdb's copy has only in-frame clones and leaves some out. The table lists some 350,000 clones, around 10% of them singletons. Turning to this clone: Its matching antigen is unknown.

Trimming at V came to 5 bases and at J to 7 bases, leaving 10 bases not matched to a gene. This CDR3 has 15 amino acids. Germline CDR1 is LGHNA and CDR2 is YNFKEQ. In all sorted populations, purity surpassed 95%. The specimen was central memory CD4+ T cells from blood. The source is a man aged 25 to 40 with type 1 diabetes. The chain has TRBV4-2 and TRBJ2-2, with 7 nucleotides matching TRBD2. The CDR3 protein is CASSLRAGVVGELFF. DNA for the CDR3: TGTGCCAGCAGCTTACGCGCGGGAGTCGTCGGGGAGCTGTTTTTT.